The text below deals with one T cell receptor (beta chain). RNA amounts of about 0.5 to 1 ug underwent reverse transcription with random hexamers. TCRdb recomputed calls from the immunoSEQ multiplex PCR reads with MiXCR, one row per CDR3 protein. The profile covers more than 65,000 distinct CDR3 sequences, with more than 85% appearing a single time and roughly 0.22% taken by the ten largest. The germline gives CDR1 DFQATT, CDR2 SNEGSKA (reference sequence). CDR3 length equals 12 residues. Trimming took 6 bases from V and 3 from J, leaving 11 bases between them. These data originate in a study of CD8 T cells in Susac syndrome.

The chain combines TRBV20-1 with TRBJ1-2; D call uncertain. The sequencing sample was made of CD8+ T cells from PBMCs. This receptor was obtained from a human donor in good health. CDR3 protein: CSAQKEDYGYTF. The CDR3 bases are TGCAGTGCCCAGAAGGAGGACTATGGCTACACCTTC.